This TCR beta chain was found in a study of Graves' ophthalmopathy and Graves' hyperthyroidism. Overall study results and limits: Most expanded thyroid clonotypes above 0.001 frequency also appeared in blood.

Reliance was placed on clinical symptoms, serum thyroxine, TRAb, thyroid ultrasound and orbital computed tomography for diagnosis. As the starting material, 10 ml of fresh peripheral blood yielded the PBMCs. This clonotype appeared many times. Its cognate antigen is unknown. The authors amplified TCR beta CDR3 regions from RNA transcripts. HTBI primers were used in a first-round RT-PCR, which preceded a second-round multiplex PCR. TCRdb passed the multiplex PCR reads through MiXCR, listing each CDR3 protein once. The table shows just over 400,000 distinct CDR3 sequences, with 20% to 25% occurring only once. The V gene's germline CDR1 is LGHNA and CDR2 YNFKEQ. The CDR3 totals 15 residues. V was pared by 3 bases and J by 5 bases, with 8 bases of the junction left unmatched.

The sample taken for sequencing was peripheral blood. This chain connects TRBV4-2 to TRBJ2-7, with 9 bases fitting TRBD1. This receptor was identified in a woman aged 18-29 years with stable Graves' hyperthyroidism. CDR3 in DNA: TGTGCCAGCAGCCAGTCGGGACAGGGAGTGAACGAGCAGTACTTC. The encoded protein is CASSQSGQGVNEQYF.